This is a list of T cell receptor beta chains from one sample in a study of blood T cell repertoires in COVID-19. Repertoires were generated with immunoSEQ multiplex PCR, while TCRdb's copy carries only in-frame clones and drops some. The repertoire holds about half a million clones, with around 85% as singletons. Material for sequencing was peripheral blood. These TCRs come from a human donor in a cohort sampled during active COVID-19. Each CDR3 is given with its conserved first and last residue. The D gene is left open where the match is weak. Where a row states a size, it is once, few, many or the class of an expanded clone; other rows omit it.

abundance,j_gene,v_gene,d_gene,CDR3aa,CDR3nt
few,TRBJ1-2,TRBV19,TRBD1,CASSITHSGTGKVDGYTF,TGTGCCAGTAGTATAACACATTCCGGGACAGGGAAGGTCGATGGCTACACCTTC
few,TRBJ1-1,TRBV2,NA,CASSVLAEAFF,TGTGCCAGCAGTGTCCTAGCTGAAGCTTTCTTT
NA,TRBJ1-1,TRBV7-9,NA,CASSLAQGDTEAFF,TGTGCCAGCAGCTTAGCACAGGGAGACACTGAAGCTTTCTTT
NA,TRBJ1-2,TRBV10-2,NA,CASSESPGFSDYGYTF,TGCGCCAGCAGTGAGTCGCCGGGGTTCAGTGACTATGGCTACACCTTC
NA,TRBJ1-1,TRBV27,NA,CASSRPGQLNTEAFF,TGTGCCAGCAGTCGACCGGGACAATTGAACACTGAAGCTTTCTTT
NA,TRBJ2-1,TRBV9,NA,CASSVGTGLLGNEQFF,TGTGCCAGCAGCGTAGGAACGGGACTCCTTGGCAATGAGCAGTTCTTC
NA,TRBJ1-5,TRBV30,NA,CAWSTGSNQPQHF,TGTGCCTGGAGTACAGGCAGCAATCAGCCCCAGCATTTT
few,TRBJ2-7,TRBV11-2,NA,CASSSPKGRYEQYF,TGTGCCAGCAGCTCACCGAAGGGGCGCTACGAGCAGTACTTC
NA,TRBJ1-2,TRBV30,NA,CAVNAVNYGYTF,TGTGCCGTCAACGCAGTTAACTATGGCTACACCTTC
NA,TRBJ2-7,TRBV30,NA,CAWSISGPYEQYF,TGTGCCTGGAGTATCAGCGGCCCCTACGAGCAGTACTTC
NA,TRBJ1-2,TRBV21-1,NA,CASPGQGANYGYTF,TGTGCCAGCCCTGGACAGGGAGCTAACTATGGCTACACCTTC
NA,TRBJ2-7,TRBV28,NA,CASSHYEQYF,TGTGCCAGCTCCCACTACGAGCAGTACTTC
NA,TRBJ2-1,TRBV2,TRBD1,CASNFLTGGYEQFF,TGTGCCAGCAATTTCTTGACAGGGGGATATGAGCAGTTCTTC
NA,TRBJ1-4,TRBV18,NA,CASSQRPLGEEAEKLFF,TGTGCCAGCTCACAACGACCTTTGGGGGAGGAGGCGGAAAAACTGTTTTTT
many,TRBJ2-7,TRBV9,NA,CASSVADSANEQYF,TGTGCCAGCAGCGTAGCTGACTCCGCCAACGAGCAGTACTTC
NA,TRBJ1-2,TRBV19,NA,CASRDPGNTNYGYTF,TGTGCCAGTCGAGATCCGGGGAACACTAACTATGGCTACACCTTC
NA,TRBJ1-2,TRBV3-1/TRBV3-2,NA,CASSQESGFDYGYTF,TGTGCCAGCAGCCAAGAGAGCGGGTTTGACTATGGCTACACCTTC
NA,TRBJ2-1,TRBV11-3,TRBD2,CASSPGLAGFNEQFF,TGTGCCAGCAGCCCGGGACTAGCGGGCTTCAATGAGCAGTTCTTC
NA,TRBJ2-2,TRBV7-3,NA,CASSPYTGELFF,TGTGCCAGCAGCCCTTACACCGGGGAGCTGTTTTTT
NA,TRBJ2-5,TRBV29-1,NA,CSVEGPGQETQYF,TGCAGCGTTGAAGGCCCAGGGCAAGAGACCCAGTACTTC
NA,TRBJ2-1,TRBV30,NA,CAWSHDPGNEQFF,TGTGCCTGGAGTCACGACCCCGGGAATGAGCAGTTCTTC
NA,TRBJ2-1,TRBV7-9,NA,CASSLQGSYNEQFF,TGTGCCAGCAGCTTACAGGGATCCTACAATGAGCAGTTCTTC
once,TRBJ1-1,TRBV20-1,NA,CSASSRDMNTEAFF,TGCAGTGCTAGTAGCAGGGATATGAACACTGAAGCTTTCTTT
NA,TRBJ1-2,TRBV18,NA,CASSPSREYGYTF,TGTGCCAGCTCACCAAGCAGGGAATATGGCTACACCTTC
NA,TRBJ2-3,TRBV5-1,TRBD2,CASNLAGGDTQYF,TGCGCCAGCAACCTAGCGGGAGGGGATACGCAGTATTTT
NA,TRBJ2-7,TRBV5-8,TRBD2,CASRRLAGLVSYEQYF,TGTGCCAGCAGACGGCTAGCGGGGCTCGTCTCCTACGAGCAGTACTTC
NA,TRBJ2-1,TRBV11-3,TRBD2,CASSLPASGYNEQFF,TGTGCCAGCAGCCTACCCGCTAGCGGGTACAATGAGCAGTTCTTC
NA,TRBJ1-2,TRBV5-4,NA,CASSSTTATFGGYTF,TGTGCCAGCAGCTCGACGACAGCTACCTTCGGAGGCTACACCTTC
once,TRBJ2-1,TRBV4-2,TRBD2,CASSQERAGSGSNEQFF,TGTGCCAGCAGCCAAGAACGAGCGGGTAGCGGGAGTAATGAGCAGTTCTTC